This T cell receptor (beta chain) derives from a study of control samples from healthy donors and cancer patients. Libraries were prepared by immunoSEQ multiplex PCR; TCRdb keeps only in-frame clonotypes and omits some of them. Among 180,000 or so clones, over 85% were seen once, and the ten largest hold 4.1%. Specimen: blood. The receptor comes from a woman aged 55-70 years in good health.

Here the CDR3 reads CSASTEYNSPLHF. Here the CDR3 DNA reads TGCAGTGCTAGTACAGAGTATAATTCACCCCTCCACTTT. The genes are TRBV20-1 and TRBJ1-6, with D hard to call. CDR3 length: 13 residues. CDR1 and CDR2 from the germline V gene are DFQATT and SNEGSKA (reference sequence). Trimming cost V 3 bases and J 4 bases, with 7 bases left between them.